This TCR beta chain was sequenced for a study of T cells in Graves' hyperthyroidism and ophthalmopathy. Among ophthalmopathy patients, the Clinical Activity Score reached at least 3, the NOSPECS grade reached at least 4, and duration remained under 3 months. Uncontrolled infection, other autoimmune disease, pregnancy or lactation disqualified patients from enrolment. Study outcomes and limitations: A model of 13 V-J pairs discriminated ophthalmopathy from stable hyperthyroidism.

This clonotype was counted ten times or more. The target antigen is unknown. The ends lost 3 bases at V and 4 bases at J; junction bases unmatched: 8. Looked up from germline, CDR1 is LGHNA and CDR2 is YNFKEQ. The CDR3 totals 16 residues. Amplified TCR beta CDR3 regions came from RNA transcripts. A first-round RT-PCR of the TCR CDR3 used the HTBI primer set. TCRdb re-called the multiplex PCR reads with MiXCR, one entry per CDR3 protein. The data hold roughly 240,000 distinct CDR3 sequences, with approximately 25% observed a single time. The chain couples TRBV4-2 to TRBJ2-7; 11 positions agree with TRBD2. The origin of this receptor is a woman aged 40 to 50 with Graves' ophthalmopathy. Specimen: blood. CDR3 bases: TGTGCCAGCAGCCACTGGACTAGCGGGCTTGGGTACGAGCAGTACTTC. As protein: CASSHWTSGLGYEQYF.